This TCR beta chain was captured by sequencing in a study of OX40 agonist ivuxolimab in advanced cancers. Study in general: Patients were dosed with the agonistic anti-OX40 (CD134) antibody ivuxolimab. Two patients with cutaneous melanoma and one with hepatocellular carcinoma, three in total, showed partial responses.

The data were produced by immunoSEQ multiplex PCR, yet TCRdb's version contains in-frame clones alone and is incomplete. The sample holds around 81,000 clones, around four fifths seen once. Germline V gene data show CDR1 as MNHNY and CDR2 as SVGAGI (reference sequence). The CDR3 spans 13 residues. The V gene lost 6 bases and the J gene lost 6 bases, with 14 bases spanning the gap. Here the sequenced sample was CD4+ or CD8+ T cells sorted from blood, taken in a trial of the OX40 agonist ivuxolimab. The clonotype originates from an adult with an advanced solid tumor such as melanoma, head and neck, liver or kidney cancer. The chain recombines TRBV6-6 with TRBJ1-2; D ambiguous. CDR3 in DNA: TGTGCCAGCAGAGGGCGTGGTGGAAATGGCTACACCTTC. Encoded protein: CASRGRGGNGYTF.